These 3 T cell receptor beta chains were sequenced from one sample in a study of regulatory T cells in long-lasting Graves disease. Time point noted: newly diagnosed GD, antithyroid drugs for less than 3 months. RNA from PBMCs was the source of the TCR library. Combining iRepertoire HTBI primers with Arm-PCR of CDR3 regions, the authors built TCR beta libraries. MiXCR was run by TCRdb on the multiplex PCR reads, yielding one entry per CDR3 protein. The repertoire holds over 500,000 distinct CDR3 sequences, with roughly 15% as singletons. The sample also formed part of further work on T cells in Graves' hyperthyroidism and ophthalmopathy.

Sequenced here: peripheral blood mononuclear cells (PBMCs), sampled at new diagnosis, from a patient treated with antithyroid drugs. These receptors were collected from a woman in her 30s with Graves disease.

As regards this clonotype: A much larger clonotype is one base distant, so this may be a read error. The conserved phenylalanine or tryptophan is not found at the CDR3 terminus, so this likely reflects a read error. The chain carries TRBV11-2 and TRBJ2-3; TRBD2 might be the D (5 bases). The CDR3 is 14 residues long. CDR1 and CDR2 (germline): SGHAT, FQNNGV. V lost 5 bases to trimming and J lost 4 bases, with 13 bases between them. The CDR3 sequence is CASSPMRAADTQYL. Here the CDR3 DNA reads TGTGCCAGCAGCCCGATGAGAGCGGCAGATACGCAGTATCTT.

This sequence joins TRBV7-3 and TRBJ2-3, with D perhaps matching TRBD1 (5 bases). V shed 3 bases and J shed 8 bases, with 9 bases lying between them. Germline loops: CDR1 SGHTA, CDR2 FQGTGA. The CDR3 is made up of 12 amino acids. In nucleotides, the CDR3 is TGTGCCAGCAGCTTCCAGGGTGGTACGCAGTATTTT. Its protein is CASSFQGGTQYF.

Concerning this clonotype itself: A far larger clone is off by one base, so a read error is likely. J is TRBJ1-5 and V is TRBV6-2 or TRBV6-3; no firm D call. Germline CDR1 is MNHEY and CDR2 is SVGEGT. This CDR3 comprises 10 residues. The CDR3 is CAGSDQPQHF. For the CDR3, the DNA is TGTGCCGGCAGTGATCAGCCCCAGCATTTT.